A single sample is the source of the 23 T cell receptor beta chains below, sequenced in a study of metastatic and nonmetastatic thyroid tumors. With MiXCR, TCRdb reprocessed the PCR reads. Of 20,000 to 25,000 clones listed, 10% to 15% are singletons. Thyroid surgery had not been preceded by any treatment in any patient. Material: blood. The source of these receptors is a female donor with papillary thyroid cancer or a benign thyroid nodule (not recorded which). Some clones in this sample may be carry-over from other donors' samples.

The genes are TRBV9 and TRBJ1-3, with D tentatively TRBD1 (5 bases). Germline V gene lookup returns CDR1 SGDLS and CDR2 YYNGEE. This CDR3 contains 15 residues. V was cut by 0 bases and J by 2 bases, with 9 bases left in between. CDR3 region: CASSVGGEPGNTIYF. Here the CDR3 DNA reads TGTGCCAGCAGCGTAGGAGGGGAACCTGGAAACACCATATATTTT.

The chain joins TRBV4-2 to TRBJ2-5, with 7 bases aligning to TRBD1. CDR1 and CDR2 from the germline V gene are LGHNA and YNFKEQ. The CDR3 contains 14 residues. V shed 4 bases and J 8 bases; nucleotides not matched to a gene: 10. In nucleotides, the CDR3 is TGTGCCAGCAGCCCAGACAGGGCGGCAGATACCCAGTACTTC. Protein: CASSPDRAADTQYF.

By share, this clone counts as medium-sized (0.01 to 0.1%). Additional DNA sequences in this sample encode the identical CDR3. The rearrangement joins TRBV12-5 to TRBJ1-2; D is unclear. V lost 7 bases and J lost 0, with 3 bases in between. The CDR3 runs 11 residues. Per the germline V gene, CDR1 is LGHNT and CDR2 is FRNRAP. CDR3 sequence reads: CASVANYGYTF. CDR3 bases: TGTGCTAGTGTCGCTAACTATGGCTACACCTTC.

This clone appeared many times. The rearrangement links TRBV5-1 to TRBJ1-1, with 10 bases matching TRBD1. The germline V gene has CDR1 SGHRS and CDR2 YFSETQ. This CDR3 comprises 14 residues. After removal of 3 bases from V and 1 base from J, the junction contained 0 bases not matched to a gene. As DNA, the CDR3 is TGCGCCAGCAGCTGGACAGGGGGGAACACTGAAGCTTTCTTT. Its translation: CASSWTGGNTEAFF.

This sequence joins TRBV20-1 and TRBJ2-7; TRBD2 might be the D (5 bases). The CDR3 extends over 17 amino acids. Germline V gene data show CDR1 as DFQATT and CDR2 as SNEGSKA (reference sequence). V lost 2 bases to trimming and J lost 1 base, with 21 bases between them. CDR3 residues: CSARYSSRGFSSYEQYF. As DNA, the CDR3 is TGCAGTGCTAGATACAGCAGCCGAGGGTTCAGTTCCTACGAGCAGTACTTC.

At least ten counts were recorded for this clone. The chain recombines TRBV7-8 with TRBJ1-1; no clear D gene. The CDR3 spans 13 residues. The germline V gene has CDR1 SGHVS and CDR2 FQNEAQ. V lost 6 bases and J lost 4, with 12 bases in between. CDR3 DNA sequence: TGTGCCAGCAGAGGCCAGCTAGGCACTGAAGCTTTCTTT. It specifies CASRGQLGTEAFF.

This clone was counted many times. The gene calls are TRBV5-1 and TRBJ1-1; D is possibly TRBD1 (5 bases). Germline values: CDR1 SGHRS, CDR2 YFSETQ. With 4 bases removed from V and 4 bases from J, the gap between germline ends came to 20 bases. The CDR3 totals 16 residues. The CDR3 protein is CASSPGSLAGRTEAFF. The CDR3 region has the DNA TGCGCCAGCAGCCCGGGATCCTTGGCAGGGCGCACTGAAGCTTTCTTT.

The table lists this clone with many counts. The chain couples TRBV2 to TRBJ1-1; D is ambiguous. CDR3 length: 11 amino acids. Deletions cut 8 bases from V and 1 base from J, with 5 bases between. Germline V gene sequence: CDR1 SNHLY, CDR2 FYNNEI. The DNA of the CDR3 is TGTGCCAGCGAGGCGAACACTGAAGCTTTCTTT. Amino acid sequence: CASEANTEAFF.

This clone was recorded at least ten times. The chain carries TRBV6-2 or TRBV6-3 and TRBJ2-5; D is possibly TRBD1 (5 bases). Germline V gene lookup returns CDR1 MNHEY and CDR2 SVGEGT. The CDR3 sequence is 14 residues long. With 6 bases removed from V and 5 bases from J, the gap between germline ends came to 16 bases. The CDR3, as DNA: TGTGCCAGCAGACCCCAGGGATGGCACGAGACCCAGTACTTC. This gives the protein CASRPQGWHETQYF.

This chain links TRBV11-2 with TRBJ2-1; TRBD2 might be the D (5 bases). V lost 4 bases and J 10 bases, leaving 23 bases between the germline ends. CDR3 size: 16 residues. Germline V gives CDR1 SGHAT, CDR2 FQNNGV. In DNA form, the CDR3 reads TGTGCCAGCAGCTCCGCCGAGCGGTCCGGATCATTCGAGCAGTTCTTC. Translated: CASSSAERSGSFEQFF.

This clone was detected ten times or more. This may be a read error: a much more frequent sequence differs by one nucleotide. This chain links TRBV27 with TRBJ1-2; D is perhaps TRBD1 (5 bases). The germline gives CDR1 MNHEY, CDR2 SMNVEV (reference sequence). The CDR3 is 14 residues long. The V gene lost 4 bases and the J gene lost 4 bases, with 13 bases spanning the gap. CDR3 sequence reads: CASSSLSGTYGYTF. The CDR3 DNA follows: TGTGCCAGCAGTTCACTTTCGGGGACCTATGGCTACACCTTC.

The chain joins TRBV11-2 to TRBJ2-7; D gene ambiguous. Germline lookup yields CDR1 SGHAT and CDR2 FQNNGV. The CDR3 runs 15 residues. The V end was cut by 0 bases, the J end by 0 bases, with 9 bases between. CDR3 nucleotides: TGTGCCAGCAGCTTAGATCGGACGTGCTCCTACGAGCAGTACTTC. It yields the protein CASSLDRTCSYEQYF.

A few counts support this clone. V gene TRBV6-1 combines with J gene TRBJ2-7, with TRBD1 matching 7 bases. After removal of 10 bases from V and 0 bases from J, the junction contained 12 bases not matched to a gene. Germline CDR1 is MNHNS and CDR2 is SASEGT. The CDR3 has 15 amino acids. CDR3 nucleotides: TGTGCCATCAGCCCAGACAGGGCGACCTCCTACGAGCAGTACGTC. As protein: CAISPDRATSYEQYV.

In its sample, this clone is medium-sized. CDR3 in DNA: TGTGCCAGTAGTATAGAGGACAGCTATAATTCACCCCTCCACTTT. Protein sequence: CASSIEDSYNSPLHF. The J gene is TRBJ1-6, the V gene TRBV19, with D maybe TRBD1 (6 bases). The CDR3 loop spans 15 amino acids. Germline V lookup: CDR1 LNHDA, CDR2 SQIVND (reference sequence). V lost 0 bases, J lost 3 bases, and 6 bases lay in between. The whole variable domain, filled in from reference TRBV19 and TRBJ1-6, reads DGGITQSPKYLFRKEGQNVTLSCEQNLNHDAMYWYRQDPGQGLRLIYYSQIVNDFQKGDIAEGYSVSREKKESFPLTVTSAQKNPTAFYLCASSIEDSYNSPLHFGNGTRLTVT.

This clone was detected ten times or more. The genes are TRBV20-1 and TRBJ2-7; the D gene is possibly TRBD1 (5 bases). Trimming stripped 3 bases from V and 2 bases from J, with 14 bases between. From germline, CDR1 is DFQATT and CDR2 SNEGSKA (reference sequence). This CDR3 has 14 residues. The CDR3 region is CSARSSTDAYEQYF. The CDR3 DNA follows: TGCAGTGCTAGGAGTTCGACAGACGCCTACGAGCAGTACTTC.

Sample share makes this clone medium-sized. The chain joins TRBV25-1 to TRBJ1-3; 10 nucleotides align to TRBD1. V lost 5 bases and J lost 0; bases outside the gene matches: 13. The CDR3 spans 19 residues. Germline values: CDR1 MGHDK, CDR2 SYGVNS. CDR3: CASSPAGQGEVGSGNTIYF. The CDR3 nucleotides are TGTGCCAGCAGTCCGGCTGGACAGGGGGAGGTTGGCTCTGGAAACACCATATATTTT. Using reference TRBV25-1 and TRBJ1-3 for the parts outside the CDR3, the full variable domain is EADIYQTPRYLVIGTGKKITLECSQTMGHDKMYWYQQDPGMELHLIHYSYGVNSTEKGDLSSESTVSRIRTEHFPLTLESARPSHTSQYLCASSPAGQGEVGSGNTIYFGEGSWLTVV.

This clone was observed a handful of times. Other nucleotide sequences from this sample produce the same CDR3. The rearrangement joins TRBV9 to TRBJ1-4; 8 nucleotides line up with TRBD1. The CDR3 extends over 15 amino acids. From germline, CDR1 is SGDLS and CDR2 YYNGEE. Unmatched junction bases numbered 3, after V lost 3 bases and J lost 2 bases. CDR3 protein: CASSANRGTNEKLFF. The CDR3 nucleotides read TGTGCCAGCAGCGCCAACAGGGGGACTAATGAAAAACTGTTTTTT.

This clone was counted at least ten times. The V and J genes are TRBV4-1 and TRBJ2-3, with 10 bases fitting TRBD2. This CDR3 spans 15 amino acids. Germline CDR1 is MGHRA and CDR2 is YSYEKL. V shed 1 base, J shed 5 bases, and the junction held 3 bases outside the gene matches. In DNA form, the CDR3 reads TGCGCCAGCAGCCAAGGGCTAGCGGGAGTAGATACGCAGTATTTT. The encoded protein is CASSQGLAGVDTQYF.

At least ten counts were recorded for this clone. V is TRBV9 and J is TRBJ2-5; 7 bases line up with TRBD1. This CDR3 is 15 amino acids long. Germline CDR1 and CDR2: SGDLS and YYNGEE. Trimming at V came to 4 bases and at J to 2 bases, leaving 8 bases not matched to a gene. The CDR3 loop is CASSLWDSPQETQYF. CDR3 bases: TGTGCCAGCAGCCTATGGGACAGTCCTCAAGAGACCCAGTACTTC. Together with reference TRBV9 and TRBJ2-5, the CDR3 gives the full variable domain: DSGVTQTPKHLITATGQRVTLRCSPRSGDLSVYWYQQSLDQGLQFLIQYYNGEERAKGNILERFSAQQFPDLHSELNLSSLELGDSALYFCASSLWDSPQETQYFGPGTRLLVL.

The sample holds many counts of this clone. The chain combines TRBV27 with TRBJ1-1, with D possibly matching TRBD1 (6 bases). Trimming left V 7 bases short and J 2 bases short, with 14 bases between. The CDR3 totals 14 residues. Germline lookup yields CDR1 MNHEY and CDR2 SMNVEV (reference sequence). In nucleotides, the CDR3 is TGTGCCAGCAATAGGCAGGGGCCAAACACTGAAGCTTTCTTT. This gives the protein CASNRQGPNTEAFF.

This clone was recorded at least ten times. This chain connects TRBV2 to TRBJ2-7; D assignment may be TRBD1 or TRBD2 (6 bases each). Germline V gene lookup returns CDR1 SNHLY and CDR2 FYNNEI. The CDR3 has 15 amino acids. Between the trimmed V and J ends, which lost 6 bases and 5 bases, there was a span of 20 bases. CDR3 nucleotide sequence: TGTGCCAGCAGGAAGGGTTCGGGGGCTCAACACGAGCAGTACTTC. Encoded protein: CASRKGSGAQHEQYF.

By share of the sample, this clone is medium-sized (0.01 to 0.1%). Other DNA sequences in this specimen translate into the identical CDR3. Here the CDR3 DNA reads TGTGCCAGTAGTATCCTAGGAAAAGGCTACACCTTC. Its translation is CASSILGKGYTF. The V and J genes are TRBV19 and TRBJ1-2; D is undetermined. Trimming took 3 bases from V and 8 from J, leaving 10 bases between them. Per the germline V gene, CDR1 is LNHDA and CDR2 is SQIVND (reference sequence). The CDR3 loop spans 12 amino acids. The variable domain in full, completed from reference TRBV19 and TRBJ1-2, reads DGGITQSPKYLFRKEGQNVTLSCEQNLNHDAMYWYRQDPGQGLRLIYYSQIVNDFQKGDIAEGYSVSREKKESFPLTVTSAQKNPTAFYLCASSILGKGYTFGSGTRLTVV.

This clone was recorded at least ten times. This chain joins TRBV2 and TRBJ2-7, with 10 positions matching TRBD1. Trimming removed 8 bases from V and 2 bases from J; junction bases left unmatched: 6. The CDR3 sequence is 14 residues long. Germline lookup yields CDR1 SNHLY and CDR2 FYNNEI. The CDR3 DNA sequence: TGTGCCAGCTTACCGGACAGGGGGACCTACGAGCAGTACTTC. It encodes CASLPDRGTYEQYF.